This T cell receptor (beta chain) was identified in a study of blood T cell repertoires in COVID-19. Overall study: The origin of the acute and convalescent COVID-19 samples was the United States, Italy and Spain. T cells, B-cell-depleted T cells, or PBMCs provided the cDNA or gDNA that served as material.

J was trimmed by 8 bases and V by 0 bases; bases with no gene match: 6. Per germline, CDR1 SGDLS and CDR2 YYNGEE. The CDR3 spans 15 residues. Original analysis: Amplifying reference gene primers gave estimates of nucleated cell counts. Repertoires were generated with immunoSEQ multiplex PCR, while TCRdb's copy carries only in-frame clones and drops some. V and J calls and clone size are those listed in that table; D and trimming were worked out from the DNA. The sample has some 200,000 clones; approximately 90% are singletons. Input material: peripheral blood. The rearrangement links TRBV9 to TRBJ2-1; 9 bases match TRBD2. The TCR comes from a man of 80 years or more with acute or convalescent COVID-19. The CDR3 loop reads CASSVGVSGSDEQFF. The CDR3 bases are TGTGCCAGCAGCGTAGGAGTTAGCGGGAGTGATGAGCAGTTCTTC.